Here is one T cell receptor (beta chain) with its context. Its antigen is as yet unknown. V was clipped by 4 bases and J by 1 base, with 12 bases between them. The CDR3 runs 14 residues. Germline-derived CDR1 and CDR2 are SQVTM and ANQGSEA. This table comes from immunoSEQ multiplex PCR, and its TCRdb copy is limited to in-frame clones, with some not included. The sample yields around 45,000 clones, about 70% seen once. Single viable CD3+CD4+CD8-CD45RO+ cells were sorted as the memory CD4+ T cells. This entry belongs to a study of memory CD4+ T cells and cytomegalovirus serostatus. For the study at large: This sample comes from healthy Belgian adults, about nine CMV seropositive, around 26 seronegative.

Study-wide results and caveats: About 40% of the roughly 160 known CMV-associated TCRbeta sequences appeared in CD4+ memory.

V is TRBV29-1 and J is TRBJ2-3; TRBD2 is a possible D gene (5 bases). Material for sequencing was memory CD4+ T cells from blood. This receptor was identified in an adult in good health and CMV-seropositive. The CDR3 DNA reads TGCAGCGTTGTGCGGGTAACAGGCACAGATACGCAGTATTTT. It is translated as CSVVRVTGTDTQYF.